This TCR beta chain is drawn from a study of blood T cell repertoires in COVID-19. Across the whole study: COVID-19 samples, acute and convalescent, were from the United States, Italy and Spain.

Germline CDR1 is MNHEY and CDR2 is SVGAGI. The ends were cut back, 2 bases at V and 8 bases at J, with 16 bases in the middle. The CDR3 has 16 amino acids. In the source study's methods: Nucleated cell counts were estimated from reference gene primer amplification. Profiling relied on immunoSEQ multiplex PCR, and the TCRdb table lists in-frame clones only, not all of them. V and J calls and clone size are copied from that table; D and trimming were computed from the DNA. Among some 160,000 clones listed, about 88% were seen once. What was sequenced was peripheral blood. The receptor comes from a man in his forties or fifties who had recovered from COVID-19. The genes are TRBV6-5 and TRBJ1-6; D remains ambiguous. The CDR3 DNA is TGTGCCAGCAGTTACGATACCGAGCCCTACCATTCACCCCTCCACTTT. Its protein product is CASSYDTEPYHSPLHF.